Each of the 15 T cell receptor beta chains below was sequenced from the same sample in a study of shared T cell receptors in the human thymus. Profiled with immunoSEQ multiplex PCR; TCRdb holds only in-frame clones, not every one. The sample shows 700,000 or so clones, over 75% of them seen only once. This sample also belongs to another study, concerning human thymus T cells.

The sequenced material came from thymocytes. These receptors were obtained from a girl under three years old with a congenital heart defect.

The chain uses TRBV7-6 and TRBJ1-3; D is unresolved. Trimming left V 8 bases short and J 1 base short, with 9 bases between. Looked up from germline, CDR1 is SGHVS and CDR2 is FNYEAQ. The CDR3 has 13 amino acids. The chain's CDR3 is CASGGFSGNTIYF. CDR3 in DNA: TGTGCCAGCGGCGGGTTTTCTGGAAACACCATATATTTT.

The rearrangement links TRBV7-3 to TRBJ2-3; TRBD1 is a possible D gene (5 bases). The CDR3 totals 15 residues. Germline values: CDR1 SGHTA, CDR2 FQGTGA. Trimming left V 2 bases short and J 4 bases short, with 13 bases between. CDR3 coding DNA: TGTGCCAGCAGCTTAGTTACAGGTGGAGCAGATACGCAGTATTTT. This sequence encodes CASSLVTGGADTQYF.

The chain employs TRBV14 and TRBJ2-7, with 7 nucleotides matching TRBD2. The CDR3 contains 14 residues. V trimming: 3 bases; J trimming: 3 bases; junction bases outside the gene matches: 5. Germline CDR1 is SGHDN and CDR2 is FVKESK. The CDR3: CASSQMGEGYEQYF. CDR3 nucleotides: TGTGCCAGCAGCCAGATGGGGGAGGGCTACGAGCAGTACTTC.

This clone was observed a handful of times. One end of the junction varies from germline; a read error may be responsible. This chain links TRBV9 with TRBJ2-5; 10 bases match TRBD2. This CDR3 is built from 15 residues. Germline CDR1 and CDR2: SGDLS and YYNGEE. The CDR3, as DNA: TGTGCCAGCAGCGTAGTGGGGGGGACTAGCGAGAGCCAGTACTTC. Amino acids: CASSVVGGTSESQYF.

In the case of this clone: The same CDR3 arises from other DNA sequences in this sample as well. The chain is built from TRBV30 and TRBJ1-6; TRBD1 might be the D (6 bases). With 5 bases removed from V and 7 bases from J, the gap between germline ends came to 18 bases. The CDR3 has 15 residues. From germline, CDR1 is GTSNPN and CDR2 SVGIG (reference sequence). CDR3: CAWDKGGQLNSPLHF. For the CDR3, the DNA is TGTGCCTGGGATAAGGGGGGGCAGCTAAATTCACCCCTCCACTTT.

This rearrangement joins TRBV5-5 to TRBJ1-3, with D unclear. Germline CDR1 SGHKS, CDR2 YYEKEE (reference sequence). V lost 3 bases and J lost 0, with 19 bases in between. CDR3 length equals 18 residues. The CDR3 loop is CASSSTWAAVISGNTIYF. The DNA of the CDR3 is TGTGCCAGCAGCTCCACGTGGGCCGCCGTTATCTCTGGAAACACCATATATTTT.

This clone showed up just a few times. The rearrangement joins TRBV5-1 to TRBJ2-2; D may be TRBD2 (5 bases). V shed 5 bases and J shed 2 bases, with 19 bases lying between them. The CDR3 extends over 17 amino acids. CDR1 and CDR2 from the germline V gene are SGHRS and YFSETQ. The CDR3 sequence: CASRLQERGINTGELFF. The DNA of the CDR3 is TGCGCCAGCAGATTGCAGGAAAGAGGGATAAACACCGGGGAGCTGTTTTTT.

This clone occurred once. V and J are TRBV25-1 and TRBJ1-1, with D possibly TRBD1 on 5 matching bases. V was clipped by 6 bases and J by 6 bases, with 23 bases between them. Germline V CDR1 and CDR2: MGHDK, SYGVNS. The CDR3 is 16 residues long. The CDR3, as DNA: TGTGCCAGCAGCCCTTTTTCCGGGACTGGGAGTGCTGAAGCTTTCTTT. The encoded protein is CASSPFSGTGSAEAFF.

The chain carries TRBV6-5 and TRBJ1-2, with a possible D match to TRBD1 (5 bases). CDR3 length: 12 amino acids. The V gene's germline CDR1 is MNHEY and CDR2 SVGAGI. V was pared by 8 bases and J by 8 bases, with 15 bases between. CDR3 residues: CASVRGSGGYTF. As DNA, the CDR3 is TGTGCCAGCGTGCGGGGGAGCGGGGGCTACACCTTC.

This rearrangement joins TRBV14 to TRBJ2-7; no definite D call. Trimming pared 0 bases from V and 2 bases from J, leaving 14 bases between. Germline CDR1 reads SGHDN; CDR2 reads FVKESK. This CDR3 comprises 16 residues. The CDR3, as DNA: TGTGCCAGCAGCCAAGAAATTCCGATTCAGACCTACGAGCAGTACTTC. Amino acid sequence: CASSQEIPIQTYEQYF.

This rearrangement joins TRBV21-1 to TRBJ1-6; TRBD1 is the table's D call, not checked against the DNA. TRBV21-1 is annotated as a pseudogene. CDR3 length equals 15 residues. The CDR3 sequence is CASRTAQDYNSPLHF. For the CDR3, the DNA is TGTGCCAGCCGGACAGCCCAGGACTATAATTCACCCCTCCACTTT.

The chain joins TRBV2 to TRBJ2-7; tentative D call: TRBD2 (5 bases). Germline-derived CDR1 and CDR2 are SNHLY and FYNNEI. Trimming stripped 6 bases from V and 6 bases from J, with 27 bases between. The length of the CDR3 is 17 residues. CDR3 nucleotides: TGTGCCAGCAGCGACCCCCGGGCGCGGCGAGGGTCGCGCGAGCAGTACTTC. Protein product: CASSDPRARRGSREQYF.

The chain has TRBV29-1 and TRBJ2-4; D possibly corresponds to TRBD2 (6 bases). In germline, CDR1 is SQVTM, CDR2 ANQGSEA. This CDR3 has 15 amino acids. Trimming removed 4 bases from V and 0 bases from J, with 13 bases in between. This CDR3 reads CSVVTAGLAKNIQYF. In nucleotides, the CDR3 is TGCAGCGTTGTGACAGCGGGTCTAGCCAAAAACATTCAGTACTTC.

A single count supports this clone. The DNA for the CDR3 is TGTGCCAGCAGCGTAAGTCGGGACAGGGGCCACGAGCAGTACTTC. Encoded protein: CASSVSRDRGHEQYF. This chain connects TRBV9 to TRBJ2-7, with 10 nucleotides matching TRBD1. CDR1 SGDLS and CDR2 YYNGEE come from the germline V gene. The ends lost 1 base at V and 5 bases at J; junction bases unmatched: 6. The CDR3 sequence is 15 residues long.

The V call is TRBV4-1, the J call TRBJ1-4; 7 nucleotides agree with TRBD1. CDR3 size: 18 residues. With 3 bases clipped from V and 4 bases from J, the junction kept 14 bases outside the gene matches. CDR1 MGHRA and CDR2 YSYEKL come from the germline V gene. The CDR3 is CASSHKPKSGQINEKLFF. CDR3 DNA: TGCGCCAGCAGCCACAAGCCCAAGTCGGGACAGATTAATGAAAAACTGTTTTTT.